One T cell receptor (beta chain) is described in this entry. Its antigen remains unknown. The record originates from a study of neurological immune-mediated disorders. Germline CDR1 reads DFQATT; CDR2 reads SNEGSKA (reference sequence). The CDR3 loop spans 15 amino acids. The unsorted libraries had their origin in 2 million PBMCs stored at -80 C. Notes on the study in general: It was HTLV-1-associated myelopathy that showed the most TCR clonal expansion, while multiple sclerosis showed the least, falling below healthy controls. No CDR3 amino acid sequences were shared by expanded clones across subjects, suggesting private repertoires in all groups. Phylogenetic grouping assigned the repertoires of 18 of 34 multiple sclerosis patients to a single related-CDR3 cluster, which may represent a signature.

MiXCR was run by TCRdb on the 5' RACE reads, yielding one entry per CDR3 protein. Of approximately 65,000 distinct CDR3 sequences listed, around 5% were seen once; the top ten hold about 5.3%. The clonotype was recovered from a human donor with multiple sclerosis. The donor label of this sample is uncertain. The chain couples TRBV20-1 to TRBJ1-1; TRBD1 aligns across 7 bases. Sequenced material: PBMCs. This CDR3 is CRGASGGGPITEAFF. The CDR3 DNA reads TGCAGGGGGGCTTCAGGGGGGGGACCCATCACTGAAGCTTTCTTT.